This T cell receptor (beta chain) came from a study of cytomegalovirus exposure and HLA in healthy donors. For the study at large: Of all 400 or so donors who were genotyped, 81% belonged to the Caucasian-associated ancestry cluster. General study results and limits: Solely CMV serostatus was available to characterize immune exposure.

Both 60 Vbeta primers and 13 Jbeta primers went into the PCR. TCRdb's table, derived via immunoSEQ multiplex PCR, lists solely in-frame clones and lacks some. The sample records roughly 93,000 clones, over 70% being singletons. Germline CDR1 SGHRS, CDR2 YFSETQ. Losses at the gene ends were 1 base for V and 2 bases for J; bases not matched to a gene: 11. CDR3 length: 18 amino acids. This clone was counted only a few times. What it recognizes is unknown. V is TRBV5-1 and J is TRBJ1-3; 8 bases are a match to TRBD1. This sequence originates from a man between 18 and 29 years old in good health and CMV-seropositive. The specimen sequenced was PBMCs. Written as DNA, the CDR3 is TGCGCCAGCAGCTTGTCGGGGACAGGTATTCTTGCTGGAAACACCATATATTTT. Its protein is CASSLSGTGILAGNTIYF.